A single sample is the source of the 8 T cell receptor beta chains below, sequenced in a study of vaccination and CD4 T cells after COVID-19 (dated by TCRdb to 2022 to 2024). No antigen has been assigned to these receptors. The method behind the library was PCR. Data came from an Illumina iSeq 100. TCR sequencing of DNA from cultured CD4+ T cells used the Oncomine TCR Beta short-read assay at the Johns Hopkins FTIC core. In TCRdb, the public reads were trimmed at Q25 with fastp and aligned with MiXCR, with productive beta chains retained. Rows matching on CDR3 protein sequence are summarized as one entry with the most common DNA and genes. Here the sample has about 20,000 distinct CDR3 sequences; over 40% occur a single time. The ten largest make up 9.6% of the sample. The treatment or condition label corresponds to: approximately 9-day PBMC culture with coronavirus spike peptide pools or control peptides (ViraFEST assay).

Material for sequencing was CD4+ T cells from blood, cultured in vitro. Source of these receptors: a human donor who had recovered from COVID-19.

The chain carries TRBV7-8 and TRBJ1-1; possibly TRBD1 for D (5 bases). The CDR3 runs to 14 residues. CDR1 SGHVS and CDR2 FQNEAQ come from the germline V gene. V shed 3 bases and J shed 5 bases, with 13 bases lying between them. DNA of the CDR3: TGTGCCAGCAGCTTTCGGGGCACGGGGACTGAAGCTTTCTTT. Translation: CASSFRGTGTEAFF.

V and J are TRBV30 and TRBJ2-3; TRBD1 matches 11 bases. The ends lost 2 bases at V and 2 bases at J; junction bases unmatched: 12. This CDR3 has 18 amino acids. CDR1 is GTSNPN, CDR2 SVGIG, per germline (reference sequence). The CDR3 loop reads CAWSPTPGQGGYTDTQYF. The CDR3 DNA reads TGTGCCTGGAGTCCCACTCCGGGACAGGGGGGGTACACAGATACGCAGTATTTT.

This clonotype was counted between two and nine times. This sequence joins TRBV6-1 and TRBJ2-2; 7 positions match TRBD2. This CDR3 has 17 amino acids. From germline, CDR1 is MNHNS and CDR2 SASEGT. The V gene end was trimmed by 5 bases and the J gene end by 3 bases; junction bases not matched to a gene: 12. In DNA, the CDR3 is TGTGCCAGCAGTCCAGACTCTGGGACTACCGACACCGGGGAGCTGTTTTTT. Residues: CASSPDSGTTDTGELFF.

On this clonotype: At one boundary the junction diverges from the germline segment, which might be a read error. This rearrangement joins TRBV12-3 or TRBV12-4 to TRBJ2-1; D call uncertain. CDR3 length equals 11 residues. In DNA form, the CDR3 reads TGTGCCAGCAGGTTAGGCCCTGAGCAGTTCTTC. Its translation is CASRLGPEQFF.

V and J are TRBV28 and TRBJ2-3, with D possibly being TRBD2 (5 bases). CDR3 length equals 15 residues. Trimming removed 6 bases at V and 0 bases at J, with 13 bases between. The germline V gene encodes CDR1 MDHEN and CDR2 SYDVKM. The CDR3, as DNA: TGTGCCAGCAGGACCGCAGCGGTAAGCACAGATACGCAGTATTTT. Translation gives CASRTAAVSTDTQYF. Based on the CDR3 plus reference TRBV28 and TRBJ2-3, the full variable domain is DVKVTQSSRYLVKRTGEKVFLECVQDMDHENMFWYRQDPGLGLRLIYFSYDVKMKEKGDIPEGYSVSREKKERFSLILESASTNQTSMYLCASRTAAVSTDTQYFGPGTRLTVL.

The CDR3 reads CASSAQRQREKLFF. The CDR3 DNA follows: TGTGCCAGCAGTGCTCAGCGCCAGAGGGAAAAACTGTTTTTT. V gene TRBV7-9 combines with J gene TRBJ1-4; the D is unclear. The CDR3 consists of 14 residues. V was clipped by 6 bases and J by 8 bases, with 16 bases between them. Germline V CDR1 and CDR2: SEHNR, FQNEAQ (reference sequence).

This clonotype was seen once. V and J are TRBV30 and TRBJ2-5; possibly TRBD2 for D (7 bases). CDR3 length: 12 residues. The V end was cut by 2 bases, the J end by 12 bases, with 16 bases between. Germline V gene sequence: CDR1 GTSNPN, CDR2 SVGIG (reference sequence). The CDR3 DNA is TGTGCCTGGAGTCCTGCGGGGGCGGGAAAGTACTTC. This codes for CAWSPAGAGKYF. Together with reference TRBV30 and TRBJ2-5, the CDR3 gives the full variable domain: SQTIHQWPATLVQPVGSPLSLECTVEGTSNPNLYWYRQAAGRGLQLLFYSVGIGQISSEVPQNLSASRPQDRQFILSSKKLLLSDSGFYLCAWSPAGAGKYFGPGTRLLVL.

This clonotype turned up a few times. The CDR3 reads CASSGQSGTNYGYTF. The CDR3 coding sequence is TGTGCCAGCAGCGGACAGTCCGGTACTAACTATGGCTACACCTTC. The chain has TRBV6-1 and TRBJ1-2; the D gene is possibly TRBD1 (6 bases). This CDR3 is 15 amino acids long. The V end was cut by 6 bases, the J end by 0 bases, with 14 bases between. Germline V gene lookup returns CDR1 MNHNS and CDR2 SASEGT.